This T cell receptor (beta chain) is drawn from a study of shared clonotypes between healthy human individuals. Study-level results: Naive subsets typically showed greater estimated richness than memory subsets. In contrast to clonotypes shared by all four donors, non-shared clonotypes had lower generation probabilities.

V was shortened by 0 bases and J by 0 bases, with 18 bases between the two germline ends. This CDR3 comprises 18 residues. Per germline, CDR1 SGDLS and CDR2 YYNGEE. Genomic DNA per cell subset filled all wells of several immunoSEQ plates. TCRdb's table, derived via immunoSEQ multiplex PCR, lists solely in-frame clones and lacks some. Counted here are around 2,000,000 clones, just under 95% occurring once; the ten biggest clones make up about 1.1%. Details on this clone: Its antigen is not identified.

Naive CD8 populations comprised CD45RO-negative cells positively selected for CCR7, excluding terminally differentiated effector memory CD45RA+ cells. Only Caucasian adults living in Nashville, Tennessee served as donors. The V call is TRBV9, the J call TRBJ1-1, with D unclear. Sequencing was done on a sample of naive CD8+ T cells sorted from blood. This sequence was found in a man in his late teens or twenties in good health. This CDR3 reads CASSVGGGLDRMNTEAFF. The CDR3 DNA reads as TGTGCCAGCAGCGTAGGGGGTGGGTTGGACCGAATGAACACTGAAGCTTTCTTT.